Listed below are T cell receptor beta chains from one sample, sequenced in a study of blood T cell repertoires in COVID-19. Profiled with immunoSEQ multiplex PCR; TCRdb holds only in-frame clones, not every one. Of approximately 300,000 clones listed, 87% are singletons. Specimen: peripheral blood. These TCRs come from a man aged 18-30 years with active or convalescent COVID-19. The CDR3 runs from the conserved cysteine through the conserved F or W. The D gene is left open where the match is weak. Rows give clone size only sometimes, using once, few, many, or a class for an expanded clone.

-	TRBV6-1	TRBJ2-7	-	CASSEQPGRYEQYF	TGTGCCAGCAGTGAACAACCAGGGAGGTACGAGCAGTACTTC
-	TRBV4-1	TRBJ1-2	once	CASSHLAGTNYGYTF	TGCGCCAGCAGCCACTTAGCCGGCACTAACTATGGCTACACCTTC
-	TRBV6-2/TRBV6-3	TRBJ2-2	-	CASSLTSSGELFF	TGTGCCAGCAGTTTAACTAGCTCCGGGGAGCTGTTTTTT
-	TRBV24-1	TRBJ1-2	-	CATSDLSGQGSYGYTF	TGTGCCACCAGTGATTTAAGCGGGCAGGGAAGCTATGGCTACACCTTC
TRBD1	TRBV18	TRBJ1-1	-	CASSPWTGLHTEAFF	TGTGCCAGCTCACCGTGGACAGGGTTGCACACTGAAGCTTTCTTT
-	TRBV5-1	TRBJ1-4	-	CASSLGGSGKKLFF	TGCGCCAGCAGCTTGGGCGGGTCCGGGAAAAAACTGTTTTTT
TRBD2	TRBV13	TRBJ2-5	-	CASSLGLTSGGQETQYF	TGTGCCAGCAGCTTAGGCCTGACTAGCGGGGGCCAAGAGACCCAGTACTTC
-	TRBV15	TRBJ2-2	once	CATSREPAEEDGELFF	TGTGCCACCAGCAGAGAGCCCGCGGAGGAGGACGGGGAGCTGTTTTTT
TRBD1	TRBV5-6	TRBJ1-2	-	CASSMGQGAVGYTF	TGTGCCAGCAGCATGGGACAGGGGGCGGTTGGCTACACCTTC
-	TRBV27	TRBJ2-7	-	CASGLQGPTYEQYF	TGTGCCAGCGGATTACAGGGTCCCACCTACGAGCAGTACTTC
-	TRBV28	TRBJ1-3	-	CASSTPTRSGNTIYF	TGTGCCAGCAGTACCCCGACAAGGTCAGGAAACACCATATATTTT
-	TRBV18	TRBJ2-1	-	CASSPRQGNEQFF	TGTGCCAGCTCACCCCGGCAGGGCAATGAGCAGTTCTTC
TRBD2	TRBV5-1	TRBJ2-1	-	CASSLAIAGGRYEQFF	TGCGCCAGCAGCTTGGCCATAGCGGGGGGGCGGTATGAGCAGTTCTTC
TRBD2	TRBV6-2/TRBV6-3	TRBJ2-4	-	CASSFLAGGTGRINIQYF	TGTGCCAGCAGTTTCTTAGCGGGGGGTACCGGCCGAATAAACATTCAGTACTTC
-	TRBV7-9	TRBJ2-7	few	CASSATVSYEQYF	TGTGCCAGCAGCGCGACAGTCTCCTACGAGCAGTACTTC
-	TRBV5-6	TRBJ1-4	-	CASSSTGSLEKLFF	TGTGCCAGCAGCTCTACAGGGAGCCTCGAAAAACTGTTTTTT
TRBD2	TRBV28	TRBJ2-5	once	CASSLGGRSETQYF	TGTGCCAGCAGTTTGGGCGGGAGATCCGAGACCCAGTACTTC
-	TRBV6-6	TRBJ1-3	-	CASTTINSGNTIYF	TGTGCCAGCACCACTATAAACTCTGGAAACACCATATATTTT
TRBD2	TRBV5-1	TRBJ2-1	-	CASSLEGGGINNEQFF	TGCGCCAGCAGCTTGGAGGGCGGGGGAATAAACAATGAGCAGTTCTTC
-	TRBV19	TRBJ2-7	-	CASSLYGLVYEQYF	TGTGCCAGTAGTCTCTACGGTCTAGTTTACGAGCAGTACTTC
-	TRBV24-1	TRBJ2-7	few	CATSDSAKGDPVYEQYF	TGTGCCACCAGCGATTCCGCGAAGGGGGATCCGGTCTACGAGCAGTACTTC
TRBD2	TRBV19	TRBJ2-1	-	CASSPTSGISYEQFF	TGTGCCAGTAGCCCGACTAGCGGGATTTCATATGAGCAGTTCTTC
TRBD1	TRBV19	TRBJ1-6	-	CASSIPSRGQANSPLHF	TGTGCCAGTAGTATTCCGTCGAGGGGACAGGCAAACTCACCCCTCCACTTT
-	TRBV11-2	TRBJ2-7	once	CASTWGAGYEQYF	TGTGCCAGCACCTGGGGCGCCGGGTACGAGCAGTACTTC
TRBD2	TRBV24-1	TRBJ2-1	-	CATSDYSGRYNEQFF	TGTGCCACCAGTGATTATAGCGGGCGGTACAATGAGCAGTTCTTC
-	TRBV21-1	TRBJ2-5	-	CASSKTGKETQYF	TGTGCCAGCAGCAAAACAGGGAAAGAGACCCAGTACTTC
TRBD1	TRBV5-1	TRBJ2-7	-	CASSLYASGQGLNEQYF	TGCGCCAGCAGCTTGTATGCCTCCGGACAGGGGTTGAACGAGCAGTACTTC
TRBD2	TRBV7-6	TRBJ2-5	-	CASSLVVRGEETQYF	TGTGCCAGCAGCTTAGTAGTCCGGGGGGAAGAGACCCAGTACTTC